The sequence of this TCR beta chain was determined in a study of blood T cell repertoires in COVID-19. Whole-study context: Samples taken during acute and convalescent COVID-19 were collected in the United States, Italy and Spain.

The CDR3 sequence is 15 residues long. Germline lookup yields CDR1 LGHDT and CDR2 YNNKEL (reference sequence). V lost 1 base and J lost 4, with 11 bases in between. In the original analysis: Amplifying reference gene primers gave estimates of nucleated cell counts. Some clones are missing from TCRdb's copy, which holds only in-frame ones; the method was immunoSEQ multiplex PCR. That table supplies the V and J calls and clone size; D and trimming were determined from the DNA. The table shows over 200,000 clones, with around nine tenths occurring only once. This TCR was recovered from a man in his 60s who had recovered from COVID-19. Sequenced: peripheral blood. The genes are TRBV3-1 (or the pseudogene TRBV3-2) and TRBJ1-3; a possible D gene is TRBD1 (6 bases). CDR3 sequence reads: CASSQGGTYGNTIYF. CDR3 nucleotides: TGTGCCAGCAGCCAAGGGGGGACATACGGAAACACCATATATTTT.